This record covers a single TCR beta chain. The sample originates from a study of blood T cell repertoires in COVID-19. Whole-study context: Specimens from acute and convalescent COVID-19 originated in the United States, Italy and Spain.

Unmatched junction bases numbered 3, after V lost 6 bases and J lost 2 bases. This CDR3 is built from 13 residues. Germline CDR1 is SGHVS and CDR2 is FQNEAQ. Measured with immunoSEQ multiplex PCR; TCRdb has only the in-frame clones, and not every one. The sample contains about 25,000 clones, around 95% of which appear only once. J is TRBJ2-5 and V is TRBV7-8; 7 positions match TRBD2. The source of this sequence is a human donor with active COVID-19. The donor label of this sample is uncertain. Sequencing input: peripheral blood. CDR3 residues: CASRAAGQETQYF. CDR3 sequence (DNA): TGTGCCAGCAGAGCAGCGGGACAAGAGACCCAGTACTTC.